This paragraph covers one T cell receptor beta chain sequence. Its antigen specificity is not known. The input lacks base qualities; no much larger clone sits a single base away. Healthy HIV-negative adults with no recently reported acute infections or vaccinations were included as donors. Every donor was a Caucasian adult residing in Nashville, Tennessee, USA. CD4+ T cells were enriched by magnetic negative selection; naive cells were then positively selected on CD45RA, and the negative fraction formed the memory subset. Blood was collected by leukapheresis, and PBMCs were isolated by Ficoll-Histopaque density gradient centrifugation and then cryopreserved in liquid nitrogen vapor phase. Purity and quantity of every magnetically sorted T cell population were checked by analytical flow cytometry. From each sorted fraction, genomic DNA was isolated and quantified by UV absorbance on a Nanodrop 2000c.

These data belong to a study of shared clonotypes between healthy human individuals (dated by TCRdb to 2020 to 2021). Regarding the study in general: A couple of women and a few men aged 18 to 49 years were included in the cohort. Per donor, three plates each were used for CD4 naive and CD4 memory, two for CD8 naive, and one for CD8 memory. Each donor's leukapheresis produced roughly between roughly 0.94 and 9.5 billion PBMCs. To estimate repertoire size and how much clonotypes are shared between individuals, the study performed deep sequencing of blood TCR repertoires from 4 to 6 healthy adults. To increase sequencing depth and limit assay-specific biases, TCR repertoire library preparation and sequencing were carried out by different laboratories using diverse techniques.

Deletion took 5 bases off V and 4 bases off J, with a span of 16 bases between the germline ends. Taken from cysteine to phenylalanine, the CDR3 has 15 residues. The DNA shown is the 45-base CDR3, in frame from base 1. CDR1 SGHTA and CDR2 FQGTGA were looked up in the germline V gene. Using the deep immunoSEQ assay, TCR CDR3 regions were amplified from genomic DNA by multiplex PCR. For each cell subset, the extracted genomic DNA was distributed evenly across all wells of several immunoSEQ 96-well plates, and each plate served as one replicate. For sorted subsets, 200 to 250 ng of genomic DNA, equivalent to 25,000 to 35,000 T cell genomes, went into each replicate PCR. Purified libraries were measured with a Qubit 3.0 fluorometer, size-checked on a Bioanalyzer 2100, and measured again with the KAPA Library Quantification kit. A separate single-read 150-cycle Illumina NextSeq 550 flow cell was used to sequence each immunoSEQ 96-well plate. Concerning the study's data processing: Because only junctional sequences without quality scores were contained in the immunoSEQ output, filtering matching that applied to full-length reads could not be performed. Sequences were annotated with PyIR, a Python wrapper for IgBLAST v1.9, using IMGT germline references to assign V/J genes and CDR3. Reads were removed for weak V/J assignments (E-value above 1e-6), missing CDR3, stop codons, out-of-frame junctions, or ambiguous translated residues. V3J clonotypes were defined as sequences sharing the same inferred V gene, J gene, and CDR3 amino acid sequence. To compute the percentage overlap between repertoires, the number of shared unique clonotypes was divided by the size of the smaller repertoire. Three approaches were used to assess repertoire richness: RTK rarefaction, the Chao1 estimator, and Recon v2.1 estimates of unobserved clonotypes. Generation probabilities were computed with OLGA for all TCRbeta clonotypes obtained by the gDNA method from a handful of donors. The source is immuneACCESS, and TCRdb retained only in-frame sequences with V and J called. Part of the clones is not carried over; for the studies checked, unresolved V genes explain less than half of this, and the remainder is unexplained. D and trimming were read from the DNA, whereas the V and J calls and clone size are those reported in that table. This sample comprises about a million clones, approximately 80% of them detected only once. About 1.5% of the sample lies in the top ten.

The paper's findings and limits, for the study overall: Based on pairwise subsampling, the degree of clonotype sharing among donors was expected to be affected by sequencing depth. Compared with non-shared clonotypes, the clonotypes found in all four sorted-subset donors had higher generation probabilities. When several donors were compared, the shared fraction of clonotypes was roughly 5% for naive CD4, around 4% for naive CD8, 2% to 2.5% for memory CD4, and less than 0.45% for memory CD8. Incomplete sequencing was indicated by rarefaction of sorted-subset datasets, despite the large sequencing depth. Naive subsets generally had larger estimated clonotype richness than memory subsets. The small number of donors limited the genetic and exposure-history diversity represented. Only blood was sampled, and tissue TCR repertoires likely differ from those in blood.

This TCR was sampled from a man between 18 and 29 years old in good health. The specimen sequenced was memory CD4+ T cells sorted from blood. The intended sense of this specimen's cell subset or site label: CD45RA-negative fraction. Recombination connected TRBV7-3 to TRBJ2-3; the D gene is perhaps TRBD2, on 6 matching bases. The nucleotides read TGTGCCAGCAGCCCTCGGGGGAACCCGCCAGATACGCAGTATTTT. Translated, this gives CASSPRGNPPDTQYF. Reference TRBV7-3 and TRBJ2-3 genes cover what lies past the CDR3, so the full variable domain is GAGVSQTPSNKVTEKGKYVELRCDPISGHTALYWYRQSLGQGPEFLIYFQGTGAADDSGLPNDRFFAVRPEGSVSTLKIQRTERGDSAVYLCASSPRGNPPDTQYFGPGTRLTVL.